The table lists the clone carrying this T cell receptor (beta chain) with many counts. This sample was taken from a study of breast tumors, draining lymph nodes, adjacent tissues. TCRdb re-derived calls from the multiplex PCR reads in MiXCR, one entry per CDR3 protein. This table has 250,000 or so distinct CDR3 sequences, around 30% appearing once. Germline V lookup: CDR1 SGHTA, CDR2 FQGTGA. The V gene lost 0 bases and the J gene lost 6 bases, with 15 bases spanning the gap. This CDR3 has 15 residues. The lymph nodes were axillary draining lymph nodes from breast cancer patients. The receptor was isolated from a female donor with breast cancer. Some clones in this sample may be carry-over from other donors' samples. Sequencing input: axillary lymph node tissue. The chain has TRBV7-3 and TRBJ2-7; the D call may be TRBD1 or TRBD2 (5 bases each). Written as DNA, the CDR3 is TGTGCCAGCAGCTTAACCTCCGGGACGGTTGGCGAGCAGTACTTC. Its protein is CASSLTSGTVGEQYF.